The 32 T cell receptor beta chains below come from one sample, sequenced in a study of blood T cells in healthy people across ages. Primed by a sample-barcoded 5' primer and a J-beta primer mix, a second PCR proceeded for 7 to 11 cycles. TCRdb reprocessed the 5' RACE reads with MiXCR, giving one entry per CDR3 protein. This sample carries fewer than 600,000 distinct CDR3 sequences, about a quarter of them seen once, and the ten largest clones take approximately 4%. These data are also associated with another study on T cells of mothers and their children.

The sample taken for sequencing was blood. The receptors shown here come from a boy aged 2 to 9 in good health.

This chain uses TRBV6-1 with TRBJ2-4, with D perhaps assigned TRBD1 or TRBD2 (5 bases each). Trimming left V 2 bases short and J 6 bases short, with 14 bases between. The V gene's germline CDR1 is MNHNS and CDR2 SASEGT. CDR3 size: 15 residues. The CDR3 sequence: CASSEIPGTPNIQYF. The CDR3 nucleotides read TGTGCCAGCAGTGAAATTCCCGGGACCCCAAACATTCAGTACTTC.

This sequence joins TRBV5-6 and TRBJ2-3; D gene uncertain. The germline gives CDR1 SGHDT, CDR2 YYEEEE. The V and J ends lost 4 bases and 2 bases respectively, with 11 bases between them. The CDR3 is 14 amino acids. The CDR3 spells CASSPRLHTDTQYF. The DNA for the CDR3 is TGTGCCAGCAGCCCCCGACTGCACACAGATACGCAGTATTTT.

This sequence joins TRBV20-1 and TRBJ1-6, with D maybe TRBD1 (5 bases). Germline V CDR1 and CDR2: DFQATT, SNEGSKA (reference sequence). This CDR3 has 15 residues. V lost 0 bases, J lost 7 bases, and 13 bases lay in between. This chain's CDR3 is CSARDPTGPNSPLHF. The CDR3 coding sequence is TGCAGTGCTAGAGATCCCACAGGACCAAATTCACCCCTCCACTTT.

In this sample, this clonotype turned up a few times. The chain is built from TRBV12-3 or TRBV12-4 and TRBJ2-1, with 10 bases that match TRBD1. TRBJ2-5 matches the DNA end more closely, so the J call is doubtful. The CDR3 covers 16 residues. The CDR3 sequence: CASSLRRDRGAETQYF. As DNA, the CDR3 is TGTGCCAGCAGTCTACGCCGGGACAGGGGAGCGGAGACCCAGTACTTC.

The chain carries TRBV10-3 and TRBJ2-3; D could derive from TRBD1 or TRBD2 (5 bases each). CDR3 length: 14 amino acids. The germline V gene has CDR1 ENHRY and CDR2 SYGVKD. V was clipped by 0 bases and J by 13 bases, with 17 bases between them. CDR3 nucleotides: TGTGCCATCAGTGAGTCCTCATTGGGACCGCAGGAGTATTTT. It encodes CAISESSLGPQEYF.

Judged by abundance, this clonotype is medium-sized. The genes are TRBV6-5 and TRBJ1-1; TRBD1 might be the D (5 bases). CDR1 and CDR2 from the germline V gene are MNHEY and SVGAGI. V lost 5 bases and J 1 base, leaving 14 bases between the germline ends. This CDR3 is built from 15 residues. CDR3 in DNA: TGTGCCAGCAGTCTTCTGGGGGTCCAGAACACTGAAGCTTTCTTT. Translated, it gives CASSLLGVQNTEAFF.

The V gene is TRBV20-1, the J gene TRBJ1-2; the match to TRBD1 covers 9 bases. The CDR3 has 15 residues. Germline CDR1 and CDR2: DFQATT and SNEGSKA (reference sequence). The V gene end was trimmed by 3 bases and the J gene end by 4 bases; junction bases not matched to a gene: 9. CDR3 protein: CSARGQGISAYGYTF. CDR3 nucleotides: TGCAGTGCTAGGGGACAGGGTATTTCGGCCTATGGCTACACCTTC.

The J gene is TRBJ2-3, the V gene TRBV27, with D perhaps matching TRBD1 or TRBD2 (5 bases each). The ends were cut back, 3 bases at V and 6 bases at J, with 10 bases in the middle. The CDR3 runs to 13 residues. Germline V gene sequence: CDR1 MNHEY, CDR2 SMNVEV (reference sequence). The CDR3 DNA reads TGTGCCAGCAGTTTCTACTGGGGGGATACGCAGTATTTT. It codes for CASSFYWGDTQYF.

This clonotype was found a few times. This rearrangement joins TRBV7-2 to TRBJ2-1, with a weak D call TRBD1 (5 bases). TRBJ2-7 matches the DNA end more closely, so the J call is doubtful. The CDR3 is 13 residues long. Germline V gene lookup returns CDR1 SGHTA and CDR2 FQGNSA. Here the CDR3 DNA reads TGTGCCAGCAGCTTGAACAGGAATTACGAGCAGTACTTC. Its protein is CASSLNRNYEQYF.

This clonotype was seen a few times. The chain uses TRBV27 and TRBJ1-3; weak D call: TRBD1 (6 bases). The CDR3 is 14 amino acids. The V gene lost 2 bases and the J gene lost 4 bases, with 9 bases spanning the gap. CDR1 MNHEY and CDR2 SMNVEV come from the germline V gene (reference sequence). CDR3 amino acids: CASSLRGKGNTIYF. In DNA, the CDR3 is TGTGCCAGCAGTTTAAGGGGGAAAGGAAACACCATATATTTT.

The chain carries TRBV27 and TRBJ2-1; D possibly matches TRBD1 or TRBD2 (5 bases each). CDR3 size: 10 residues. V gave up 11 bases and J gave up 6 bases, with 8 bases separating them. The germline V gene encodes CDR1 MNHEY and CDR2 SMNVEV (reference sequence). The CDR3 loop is CAVGVNEQFF. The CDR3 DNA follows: TGTGCCGTGGGGGTCAATGAGCAGTTCTTC.

For the CDR3, the DNA is TGTGCCATCAGACGTACAGGGTCTGGAAACACCATATATTTT. Residues: CAIRRTGSGNTIYF. The V and J genes are TRBV10-3 and TRBJ1-3; D is possibly TRBD1 (6 bases). CDR1 and CDR2 from the germline V gene are ENHRY and SYGVKD. V lost 6 bases and J 1 base, leaving 10 bases between the germline ends. The CDR3 contains 14 residues.

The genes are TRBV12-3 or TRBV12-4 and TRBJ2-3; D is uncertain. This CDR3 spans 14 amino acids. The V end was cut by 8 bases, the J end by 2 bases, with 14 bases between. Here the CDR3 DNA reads TGTGCCAGCCTGAGGCGGAGATTCACAGATACGCAGTATTTT. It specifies CASLRRRFTDTQYF.

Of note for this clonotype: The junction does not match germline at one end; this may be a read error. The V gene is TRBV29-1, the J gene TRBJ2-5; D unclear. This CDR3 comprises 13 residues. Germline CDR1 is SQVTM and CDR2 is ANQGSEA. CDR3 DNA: TGCAGCGTTGAACTGCTCTTCCAAGAGACCCGGTACTTC. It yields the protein CSVELLFQETRYF.

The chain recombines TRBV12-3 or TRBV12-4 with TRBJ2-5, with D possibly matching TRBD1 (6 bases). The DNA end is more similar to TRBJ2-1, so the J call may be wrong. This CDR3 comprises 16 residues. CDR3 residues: CASSLGGTLGNNEQFF. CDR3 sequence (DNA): TGTGCCAGCAGTTTAGGTGGGACACTTGGGAACAATGAGCAGTTCTTC.

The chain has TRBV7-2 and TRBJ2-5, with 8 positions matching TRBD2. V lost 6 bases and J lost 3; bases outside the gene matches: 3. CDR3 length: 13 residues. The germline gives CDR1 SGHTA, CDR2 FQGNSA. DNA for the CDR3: TGTGCCAGCAGTACGGGACTAGAAGAGACCCAGTACTTC. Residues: CASSTGLEETQYF. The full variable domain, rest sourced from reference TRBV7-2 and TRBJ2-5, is GAGVSQSPSNKVTEKGKDVELRCDPISGHTALYWYRQSLGQGLEFLIYFQGNSAPDKSGLPSDRFSAERTGGSVSTLTIQRTQQEDSAVYLCASSTGLEETQYFGPGTRLLVL.

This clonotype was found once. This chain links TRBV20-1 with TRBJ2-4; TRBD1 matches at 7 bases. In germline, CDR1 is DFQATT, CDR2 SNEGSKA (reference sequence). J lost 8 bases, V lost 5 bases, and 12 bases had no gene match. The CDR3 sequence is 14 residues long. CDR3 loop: CSAPARPGTDIQYF. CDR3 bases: TGCAGTGCTCCCGCCCGGCCAGGGACAGACATTCAGTACTTC.

CDR3: CASSQAPGLDNEKLFF. In nucleotides, the CDR3 is TGTGCCAGCAGCCAAGCCCCCGGACTCGACAATGAAAAACTGTTTTTT. This chain links TRBV3-1 with TRBJ1-4; the D is unclear. The CDR3 extends over 16 amino acids. V was trimmed by 1 base and J by 5 bases, leaving 14 bases between them. Germline CDR1 and CDR2: LGHDT and YNNKEL (reference sequence).

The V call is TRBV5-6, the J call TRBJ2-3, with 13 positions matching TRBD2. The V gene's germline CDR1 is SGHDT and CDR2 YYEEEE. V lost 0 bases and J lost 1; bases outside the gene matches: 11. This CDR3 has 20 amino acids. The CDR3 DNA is TGTGCCAGCAGCTTGGCCGTGGGACTAGCGGGGCCCACCCGCACAGATACGCAGTATTTT. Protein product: CASSLAVGLAGPTRTDTQYF.

CDR3: CATSRERDDHNEQFF. The CDR3 DNA is TGTGCCACCAGCAGAGAAAGGGACGATCACAATGAGCAGTTCTTC. The rearrangement links TRBV15 to TRBJ2-1, with D perhaps matching TRBD1 or TRBD2 (5 bases each). Germline CDR1 and CDR2: LNHNV and YYDKDF (reference sequence). This CDR3 comprises 15 residues. Trimming stripped 0 bases from V and 5 bases from J, with 11 bases between.

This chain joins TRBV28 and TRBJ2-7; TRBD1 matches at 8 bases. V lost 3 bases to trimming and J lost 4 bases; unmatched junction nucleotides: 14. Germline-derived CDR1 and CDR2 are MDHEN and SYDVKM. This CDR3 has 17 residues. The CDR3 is CASSFAGDRQFLYEQYF. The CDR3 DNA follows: TGTGCCAGCAGTTTCGCCGGGGACAGGCAATTTTTGTACGAGCAGTACTTC.

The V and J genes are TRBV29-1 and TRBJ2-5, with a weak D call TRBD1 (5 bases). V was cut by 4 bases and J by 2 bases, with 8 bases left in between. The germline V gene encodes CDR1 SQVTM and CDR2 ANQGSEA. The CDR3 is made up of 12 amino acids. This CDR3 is CSVGRQQETQYF. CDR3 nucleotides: TGCAGCGTTGGACGACAGCAAGAGACCCAGTACTTC.

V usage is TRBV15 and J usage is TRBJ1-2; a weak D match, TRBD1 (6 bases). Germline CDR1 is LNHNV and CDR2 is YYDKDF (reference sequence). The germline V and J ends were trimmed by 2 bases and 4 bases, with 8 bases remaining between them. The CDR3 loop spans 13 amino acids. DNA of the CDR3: TGTGCCACCAGCAGATCCAGGGGCTATGGCTACACCTTC. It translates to CATSRSRGYGYTF.

The CDR3 sequence: CASSLTSGWADTQYF. The CDR3 DNA follows: TGTGCCAGCAGCTTAACGAGCGGGTGGGCAGATACGCAGTATTTT. The rearrangement uses TRBV7-3 and TRBJ2-3; possibly TRBD2 for D (6 bases). The ends were cut back, 0 bases at V and 4 bases at J, with 11 bases in the middle. Germline V gene data show CDR1 as SGHTA and CDR2 as FQGTGA. The CDR3 has 15 residues. The full variable domain, rest sourced from reference TRBV7-3 and TRBJ2-3, is GAGVSQTPSNKVTEKGKYVELRCDPISGHTALYWYRQSLGQGPEFLIYFQGTGAADDSGLPNDRFFAVRPEGSVSTLKIQRTERGDSAVYLCASSLTSGWADTQYFGPGTRLTVL.

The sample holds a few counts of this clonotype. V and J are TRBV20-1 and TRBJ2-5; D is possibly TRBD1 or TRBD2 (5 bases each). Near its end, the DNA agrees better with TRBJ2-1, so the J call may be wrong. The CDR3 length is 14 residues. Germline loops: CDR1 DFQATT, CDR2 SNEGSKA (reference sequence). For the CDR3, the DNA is TGCAGTGCTAGAGACGGGAATAGCAGGGATGAGCAGTTCTTC. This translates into CSARDGNSRDEQFF.

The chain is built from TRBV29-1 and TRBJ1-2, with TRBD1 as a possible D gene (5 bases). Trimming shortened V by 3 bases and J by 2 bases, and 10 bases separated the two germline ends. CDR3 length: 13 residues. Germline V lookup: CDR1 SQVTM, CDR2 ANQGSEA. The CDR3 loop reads CSVEGPKNYGYTF. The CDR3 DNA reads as TGCAGCGTTGAGGGACCGAAAAACTATGGCTACACCTTC.

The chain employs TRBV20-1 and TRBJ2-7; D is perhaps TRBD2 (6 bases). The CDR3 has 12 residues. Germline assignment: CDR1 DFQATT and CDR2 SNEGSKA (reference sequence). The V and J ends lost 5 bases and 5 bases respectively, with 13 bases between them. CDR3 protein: CSAQRTGDEQYF. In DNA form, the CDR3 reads TGCAGTGCTCAAAGGACGGGAGACGAGCAGTACTTC.

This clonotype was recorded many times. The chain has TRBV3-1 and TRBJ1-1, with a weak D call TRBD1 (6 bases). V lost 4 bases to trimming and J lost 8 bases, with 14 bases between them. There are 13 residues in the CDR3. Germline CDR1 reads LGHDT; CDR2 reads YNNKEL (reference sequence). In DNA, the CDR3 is TGTGCCAGCAGCCTCGGCACAGGGACCGAAGCTTTCTTT. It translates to CASSLGTGTEAFF. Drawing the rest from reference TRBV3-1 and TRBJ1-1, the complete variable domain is DTAVSQTPKYLVTQMGNDKSIKCEQNLGHDTMYWYKQDSKKFLKIMFSYNNKELIINETVPNRFSPKSPDKAHLNLHINSLELGDSAVYFCASSLGTGTEAFFGQGTRLTVV.

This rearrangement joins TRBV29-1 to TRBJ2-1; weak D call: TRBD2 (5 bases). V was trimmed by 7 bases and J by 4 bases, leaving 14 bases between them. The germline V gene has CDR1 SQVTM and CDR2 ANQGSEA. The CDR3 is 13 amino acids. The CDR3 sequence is CSGTRQRYNEQFF. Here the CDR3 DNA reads TGCAGCGGTACCCGGCAGCGGTACAATGAGCAGTTCTTC.

CDR3 nucleotides: TGTGCCAGCACCTGGACAGGGGGAAATGAAAAACTGTTTTTT. This encodes CASTWTGGNEKLFF. V gene TRBV7-2 combines with J gene TRBJ1-4; TRBD1 matches at 10 bases. The germline CDR1 and CDR2 sequences are SGHTA and FQGNSA. J lost 5 bases, V lost 7 bases, and 4 bases had no gene match. This CDR3 has 14 amino acids.

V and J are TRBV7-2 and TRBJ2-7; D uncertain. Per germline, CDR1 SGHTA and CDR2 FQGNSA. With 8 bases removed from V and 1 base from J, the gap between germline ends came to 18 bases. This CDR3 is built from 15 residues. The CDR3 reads CASGTVASRSYEQYF. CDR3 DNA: TGTGCCAGCGGCACTGTAGCTAGTCGGTCCTACGAGCAGTACTTC.

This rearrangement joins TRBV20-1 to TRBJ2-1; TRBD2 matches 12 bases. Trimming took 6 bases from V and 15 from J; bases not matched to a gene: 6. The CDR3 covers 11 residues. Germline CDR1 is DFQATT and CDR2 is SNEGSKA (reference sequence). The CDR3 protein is CSARTSGTLFF. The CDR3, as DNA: TGCAGTGCGCGGACTAGCGGGACCCTGTTCTTC.